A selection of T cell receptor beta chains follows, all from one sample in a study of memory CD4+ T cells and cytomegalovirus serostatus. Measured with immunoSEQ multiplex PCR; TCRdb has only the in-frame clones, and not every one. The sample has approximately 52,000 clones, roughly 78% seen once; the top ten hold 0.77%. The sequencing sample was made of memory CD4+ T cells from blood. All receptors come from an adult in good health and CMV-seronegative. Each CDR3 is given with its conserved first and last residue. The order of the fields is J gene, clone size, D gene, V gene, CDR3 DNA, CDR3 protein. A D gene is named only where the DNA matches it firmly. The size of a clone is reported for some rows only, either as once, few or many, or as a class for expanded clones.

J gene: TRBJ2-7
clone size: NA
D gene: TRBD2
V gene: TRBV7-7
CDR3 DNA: TGTGCCAGCAGCGTGGGACTAGCGGGGCCCTACGAGCAGTACTTC
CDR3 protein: CASSVGLAGPYEQYF

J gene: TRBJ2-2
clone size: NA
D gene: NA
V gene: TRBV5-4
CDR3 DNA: TGTGCCAGCAGCTTGCTTGGTGGTAGTAACACCGGGGAGCTGTTTTTT
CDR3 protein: CASSLLGGSNTGELFF

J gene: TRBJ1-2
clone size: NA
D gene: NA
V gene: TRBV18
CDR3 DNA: TGTGCCAGCACGGGGGGCGGAGGAGGCTACACCTTC
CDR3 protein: CASTGGGGGYTF

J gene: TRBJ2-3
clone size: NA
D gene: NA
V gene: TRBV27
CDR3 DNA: TGTGCCAGCCGGGATATCGGGGGGCCTTATACGCAGTATTTT
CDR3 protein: CASRDIGGPYTQYF

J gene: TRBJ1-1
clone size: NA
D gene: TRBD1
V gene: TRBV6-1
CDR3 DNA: TGTGCCAGCAGGGACAGGGCCTTCACTGAAGCTTTCTTT
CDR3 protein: CASRDRAFTEAFF

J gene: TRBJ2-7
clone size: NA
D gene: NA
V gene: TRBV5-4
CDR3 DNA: TGTGCCAGCAGCTTGGGCCCGGACGGTACCTACGAGCAGTACTTC
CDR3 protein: CASSLGPDGTYEQYF

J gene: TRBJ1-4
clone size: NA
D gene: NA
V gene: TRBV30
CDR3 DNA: TGTGCCTGGAGTTCTCCGGGAGGATTCGGCGCTGAAAAACTGTTTTTT
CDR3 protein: CAWSSPGGFGAEKLFF

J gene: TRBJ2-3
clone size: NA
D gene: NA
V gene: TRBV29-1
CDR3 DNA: TGCAGCGTTGAAGTGGGGCCGGTGACAGATACGCAGTATTTT
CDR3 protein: CSVEVGPVTDTQYF

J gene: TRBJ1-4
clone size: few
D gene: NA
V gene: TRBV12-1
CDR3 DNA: TGTGCCAGCAGCCCTGGACAGGGGGCGTGTGGTGAAAAACTGTTTTTT
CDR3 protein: CASSPGQGACGEKLFF

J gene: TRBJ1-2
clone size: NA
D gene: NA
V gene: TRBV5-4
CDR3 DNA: TGTGCCAGCACCCTCTCACAGGGCAACCGGGGCTACACCTTC
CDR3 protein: CASTLSQGNRGYTF

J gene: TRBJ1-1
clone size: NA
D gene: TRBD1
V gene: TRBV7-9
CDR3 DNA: TGTGCCAGCAGCCGCGGACAGGGTAATGGGGCTTTCTTT
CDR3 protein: CASSRGQGNGAFF

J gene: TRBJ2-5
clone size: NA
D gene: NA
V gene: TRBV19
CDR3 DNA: TGTGCCAGTAGGCCCTCCGGGACACAAGAGACCCAGTACTTC
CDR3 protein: CASRPSGTQETQYF

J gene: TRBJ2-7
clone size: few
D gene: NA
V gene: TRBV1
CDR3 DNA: TGCACCAGCAGCCAAGAGGGACAGGGTAATCTCTACGAGCAGTACTTC
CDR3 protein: CTSSQEGQGNLYEQYF

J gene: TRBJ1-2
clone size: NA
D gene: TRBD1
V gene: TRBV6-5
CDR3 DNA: TGTGCCAGCACCGCGACAGGGGGCTATGGCTACACCTTC
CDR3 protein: CASTATGGYGYTF

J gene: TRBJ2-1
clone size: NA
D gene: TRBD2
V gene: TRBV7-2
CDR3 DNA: TGTGCCAGCAGCTTCCAGCGGGGGGGGGTCTATGAGCAGTTCTTC
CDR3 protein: CASSFQRGGVYEQFF

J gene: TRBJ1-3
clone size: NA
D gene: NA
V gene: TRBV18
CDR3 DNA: TGTGCCAGCTCACCGACCCGACTGACCCTCTCTGGAAACACCATATATTTT
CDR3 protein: CASSPTRLTLSGNTIYF

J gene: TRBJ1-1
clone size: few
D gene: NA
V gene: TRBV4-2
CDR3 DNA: TGTGCCAGCAGCCAAGATTTAACGACTGAAGCTTTCTTT
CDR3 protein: CASSQDLTTEAFF

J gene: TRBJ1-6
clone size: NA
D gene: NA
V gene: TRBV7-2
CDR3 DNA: TGTGCCAGCAGCTTCGGGAGTAGTAATTCACCCCTCCACTTT
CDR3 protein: CASSFGSSNSPLHF

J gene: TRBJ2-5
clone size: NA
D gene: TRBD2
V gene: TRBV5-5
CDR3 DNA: TGTGCCAGCAGCACCCTCGGGGGGGGCCTCCGGGAGACCCAGTACTTC
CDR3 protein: CASSTLGGGLRETQYF

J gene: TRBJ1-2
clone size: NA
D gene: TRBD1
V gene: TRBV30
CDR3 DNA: TGTGCCTGGAGGACAGGGGACCCTATTAACTATGGCTACACCTTC
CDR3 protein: CAWRTGDPINYGYTF

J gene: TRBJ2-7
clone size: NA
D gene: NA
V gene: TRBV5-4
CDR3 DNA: TGTGCCAGCAGCCGAATGGGGAGGCTGAACGAGCAGTACTTC
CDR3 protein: CASSRMGRLNEQYF

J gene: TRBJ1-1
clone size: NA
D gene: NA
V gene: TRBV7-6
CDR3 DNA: TGTGCCAGCAGCTTCCAGGGAAACACTGAAGCTTTCTTT
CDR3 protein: CASSFQGNTEAFF

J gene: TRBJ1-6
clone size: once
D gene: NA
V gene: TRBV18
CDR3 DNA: TGTGCCACGTGTAAACAGGGTTTTGATAATTCACCCCTCCACTTT
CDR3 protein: CATCKQGFDNSPLHF

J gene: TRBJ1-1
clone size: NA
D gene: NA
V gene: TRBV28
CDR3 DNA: TGTGCCAGCACCCCCCCGGGATTTAACACTGAAGCTTTCTTT
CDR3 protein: CASTPPGFNTEAFF

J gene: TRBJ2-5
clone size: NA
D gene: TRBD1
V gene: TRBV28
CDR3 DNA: TGTGCCAGCAGTTTACTTCTCGACAGGGGGGGTGGAGAGACCCAGTACTTC
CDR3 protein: CASSLLLDRGGGETQYF

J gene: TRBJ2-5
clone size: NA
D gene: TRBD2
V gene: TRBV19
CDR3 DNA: TGTGCCAGTAAAAGGGGCGGAGCGGGGGTTCAAGAGACCCAGTACTTC
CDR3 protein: CASKRGGAGVQETQYF

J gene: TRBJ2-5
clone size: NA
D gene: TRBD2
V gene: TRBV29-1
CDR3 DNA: TGCAGCGTTGAAAGCAGCGGGGGGGCCGGGACCCAGTACTTC
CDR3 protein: CSVESSGGAGTQYF

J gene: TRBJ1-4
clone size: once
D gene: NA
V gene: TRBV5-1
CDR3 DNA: TGCGCCAGCAGCTCGGACTATAATGAAAAACTGTTTTTT
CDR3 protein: CASSSDYNEKLFF

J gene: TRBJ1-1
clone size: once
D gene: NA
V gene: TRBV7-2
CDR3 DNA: TGTGCCAGCAGCCCGCGGCCGACAGGCATGAACACTGAAGCTTTCTTT
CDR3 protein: CASSPRPTGMNTEAFF

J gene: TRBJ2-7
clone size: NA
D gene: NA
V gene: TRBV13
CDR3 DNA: TGTGCCAGCAGCTCCCGACAGGTCTCCTACGAGCAGTACTTC
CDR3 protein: CASSSRQVSYEQYF

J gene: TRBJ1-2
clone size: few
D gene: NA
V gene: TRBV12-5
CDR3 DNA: TGTGCTAGTGGTTTGGACAGACTTGGCTATGGCTACACCTTC
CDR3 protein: CASGLDRLGYGYTF

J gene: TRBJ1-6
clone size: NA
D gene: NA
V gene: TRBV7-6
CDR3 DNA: TGTGCCAGTGCACGGGACAACAATTCACCCCTCCACTTT
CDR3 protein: CASARDNNSPLHF

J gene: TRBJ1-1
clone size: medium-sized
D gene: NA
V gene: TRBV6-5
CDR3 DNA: TGTGCCAGCAGGAAAGACCCAATCACTGAAGCTTTCTTT
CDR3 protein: CASRKDPITEAFF

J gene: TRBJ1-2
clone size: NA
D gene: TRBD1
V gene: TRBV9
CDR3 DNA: TGTGCCAGCAGCGACACAGGGGACTATGGCTACACCTTC
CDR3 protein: CASSDTGDYGYTF

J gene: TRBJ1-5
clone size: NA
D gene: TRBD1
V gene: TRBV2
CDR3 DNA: TGTGCCAGCACCGGACAGGGGAGGCAGCCCCAGCATTTT
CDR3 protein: CASTGQGRQPQHF

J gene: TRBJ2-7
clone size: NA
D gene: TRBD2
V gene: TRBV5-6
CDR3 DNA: TGTGCCAGCCGGGAGGGGGGGGCTGGCAACGAGCAGTACTTC
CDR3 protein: CASREGGAGNEQYF

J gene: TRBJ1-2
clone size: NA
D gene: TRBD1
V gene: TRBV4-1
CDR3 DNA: TGCGCCAGCAGCCTCGGACAGGACCAGATGTATGGCTACACCTTC
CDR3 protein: CASSLGQDQMYGYTF

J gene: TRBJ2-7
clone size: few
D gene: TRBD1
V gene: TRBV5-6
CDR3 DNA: TGTGCCAGCAGCGCGGGACAGGTTCCCGAGCAGTACTTC
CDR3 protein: CASSAGQVPEQYF

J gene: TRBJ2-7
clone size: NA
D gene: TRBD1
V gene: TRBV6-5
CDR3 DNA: TGTGCCAGCAGTTACTCCCGGCAGGGGGCATACGAGCAGTACTTC
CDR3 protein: CASSYSRQGAYEQYF

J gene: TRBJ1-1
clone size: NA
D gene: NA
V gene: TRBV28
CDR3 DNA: TGTGCCAGCAGTCTCGGACAGAGAAGGGGCACTGAAGCTTTCTTT
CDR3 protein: CASSLGQRRGTEAFF

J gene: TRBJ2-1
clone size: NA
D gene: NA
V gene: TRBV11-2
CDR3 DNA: TGTGCCAGCAGCCCTCGGGGCGGGACCTCCTACAATGAGCAGTTCTTC
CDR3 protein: CASSPRGGTSYNEQFF

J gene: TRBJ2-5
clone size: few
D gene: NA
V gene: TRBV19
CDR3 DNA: TGTGCCAGTAGTATCGGGGGTCAGTGGGAGACCCAGTACTTC
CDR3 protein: CASSIGGQWETQYF

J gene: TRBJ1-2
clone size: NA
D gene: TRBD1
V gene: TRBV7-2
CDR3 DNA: TGTGCCAGCAGCTTAGGACAGGGTCTGGGCTATGGCTACACCTTC
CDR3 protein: CASSLGQGLGYGYTF

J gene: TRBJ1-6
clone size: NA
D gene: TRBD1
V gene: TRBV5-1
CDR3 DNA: TGCGCCAGCAGCTCGGACAGGTCGGCTTCACCCCTCCACTTT
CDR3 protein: CASSSDRSASPLHF